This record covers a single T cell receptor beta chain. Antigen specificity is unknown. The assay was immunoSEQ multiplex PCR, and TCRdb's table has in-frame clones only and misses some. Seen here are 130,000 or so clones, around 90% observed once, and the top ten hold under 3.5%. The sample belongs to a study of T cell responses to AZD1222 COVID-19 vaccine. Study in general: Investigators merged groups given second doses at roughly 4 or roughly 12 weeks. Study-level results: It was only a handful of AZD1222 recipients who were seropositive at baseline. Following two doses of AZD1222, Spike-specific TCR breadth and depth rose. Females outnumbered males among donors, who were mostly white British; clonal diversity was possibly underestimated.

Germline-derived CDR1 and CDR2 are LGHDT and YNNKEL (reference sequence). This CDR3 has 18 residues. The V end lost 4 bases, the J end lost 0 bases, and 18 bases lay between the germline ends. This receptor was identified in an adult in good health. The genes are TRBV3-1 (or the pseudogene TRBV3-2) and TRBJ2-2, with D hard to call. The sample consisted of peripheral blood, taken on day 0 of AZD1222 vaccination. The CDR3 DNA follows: TGTGCCAGCAGCCCCTACACCCCGGGTCTCGCGAACACCGGGGAGCTGTTTTTT. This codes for CASSPYTPGLANTGELFF.